The sample holds many counts of the clone carrying this T cell receptor (beta chain). Its antigen is not identified. This sample is part of a study of T-cell reconstitution after alpha-beta-depleted transplantation in children. Whole-study findings and limits: Where some patients showed high TCRbeta diversity at day 60, it came from recipient T cells and thymic progenitors that had survived. A year post-transplant, T-cell counts and diversity derived mostly from newly produced T cells.

The authors prepared the TCRbeta library with unique molecular identifiers. TCRdb redid the calling of the PCR reads with MiXCR, one entry per CDR3 protein. The top ten clones hold around 2% of a sample with about 490,000 distinct CDR3 sequences, about 11% of them seen once. The sample here was PBMCs, taken before TCRalphabeta/CD19-depleted stem cell transplant. The TCR originated in a child younger than 10 with inherited bone marrow failure, due to receive a stem cell transplant.

CDR3 nucleotides: TGCAGCGTTGAACCTCGGCTAGCATATTTATCAGATACGCAGTATTTT. Protein: CSVEPRLAYLSDTQYF. The rearrangement links TRBV29-1 to TRBJ2-3; a possible D gene is TRBD2 (5 bases). CDR1 is SQVTM and CDR2 is ANQGSEA in the germline V gene. The CDR3 is 16 amino acids. Trimming took 2 bases from V and 4 from J, leaving 19 bases between them.